This TCR beta chain was documented in a study of Tregs in tolerant kidney transplant recipients. Study at large: Related graft donors supplied nonmyeloablative bone marrow transplants, and mixed chimerism was transient.

The CDR3 sequence is 12 residues long. TCRdb's table, derived via immunoSEQ multiplex PCR, lists solely in-frame clones and lacks some. The sample lists 110,000 or so clones, around 90% seen once, with approximately 0.34% in the top ten. Study-wide results and limits: Expanding Tregs on activated donor B cells appeared to best identify donor-specific TCRbeta clones. Few patients were studied, so findings need validation in larger groups. Changing PCR primers prevented nucleotide comparison between some patients' samples.

In the case of this clone: The antigen is not known.

The chain employs TRBV21-1 and TRBJ1-2; TRBD1, the table's D call, lacks a check against the DNA. TRBV21-1 is tagged as a pseudogene. This TCR came from a human donor who received a combined kidney and bone marrow transplant. Sequencing used CD4+ T cells from blood, obtained before the transplant. The CDR3 DNA follows: TGTGCCAGCAGCAAAGGACAGGGAGGCTACACCTTC. Amino acids: CASSKGQGGYTF.